This TCR beta chain was sequenced during a study of cytomegalovirus exposure and HLA in healthy donors. Findings of the study overall: For cytomegalovirus status, the classifier reportedly gave diagnoses with high specificity and sensitivity. According to the study, 160 or so TCR beta chains were cytomegalovirus-associated. Across donors, presence/absence analyses took sequencing depth to be roughly uniform.

PCR primers comprised 60 Vbeta and 13 Jbeta primers. TCRdb keeps only in-frame clones here, not all; method: immunoSEQ multiplex PCR. Here the sample spans 130,000 or so clones, approximately 80% being singletons. Trimming removed 1 base from V and 0 bases from J, with 10 bases in between. CDR1 and CDR2 (germline): SGHTA, FQGNSA. CDR3 length: 15 amino acids. This clone turned up a few times. No antigen is known for it. V is TRBV7-2 and J is TRBJ2-7; D perhaps matches TRBD2 (6 bases). This TCR was sampled from a woman aged 40 to 49 in good health and CMV-seronegative. Sequencing input: PBMCs. Written as DNA, the CDR3 is TGTGCCAGCAGCTTAGGTAGCGGACACTCCTACGAGCAGTACTTC. Translated: CASSLGSGHSYEQYF. The entire variable domain, with the rest obtained from reference TRBV7-2 and TRBJ2-7, is as follows: GAGVSQSPSNKVTEKGKDVELRCDPISGHTALYWYRQSLGQGLEFLIYFQGNSAPDKSGLPSDRFSAERTGGSVSTLTIQRTQQEDSAVYLCASSLGSGHSYEQYFGPGTRLTVT.